These 30 T cell receptor beta chains originate from one sample sequenced in a study of blood T cell repertoires in COVID-19. Sequencing was performed with immunoSEQ multiplex PCR; in TCRdb, only in-frame clones are kept and a portion is missing. This sample has about 50,000 clones, with 90% found just once. The material sequenced was peripheral blood. Receptor source: a middle-aged man with acute or convalescent COVID-19.

The chain carries TRBV2 and TRBJ1-1, with D perhaps matching TRBD1 (5 bases). V lost 11 bases to trimming and J lost 1 base, with 14 bases between them. Germline CDR1 SNHLY, CDR2 FYNNEI. CDR3 length equals 13 residues. The CDR3 reads CAGHYLGNTEAFF. The CDR3 DNA reads as TGTGCCGGACATTACCTGGGGAACACTGAAGCTTTCTTT.

The chain has TRBV24-1 and TRBJ2-7, with D perhaps TRBD1 (5 bases). From germline, CDR1 is KGHDR and CDR2 SFDVKD. V was cut by 6 bases and J by 2 bases, with 13 bases left in between. The CDR3 loop spans 14 amino acids. The CDR3 here is CATSLTVNPYEQYF. The CDR3 DNA follows: TGTGCCACCAGTTTGACAGTGAACCCCTACGAGCAGTACTTC.

The CDR3 DNA reads TGTGCCAGCAGTAGGGGGGGAGATACGCAGTATTTT. Translated: CASSRGGDTQYF. The rearrangement links TRBV9 to TRBJ2-3; D may be TRBD2 (7 bases). The CDR3 contains 12 residues. V lost 5 bases and J lost 5, with 9 bases in between. Germline CDR1 reads SGDLS; CDR2 reads YYNGEE.

The rearrangement links TRBV5-6 to TRBJ1-1; no clear D. Germline values: CDR1 SGHDT, CDR2 YYEEEE. The CDR3 sequence is 15 residues long. The germline V and J ends were trimmed by 4 bases and 2 bases, with 15 bases remaining between them. This CDR3 is CASSASRGSNTEAFF. The CDR3 nucleotides are TGTGCCAGCAGCGCCTCACGGGGTTCTAACACTGAAGCTTTCTTT.

V usage is TRBV5-1 and J usage is TRBJ2-2, with D unresolved. Germline V gene sequence: CDR1 SGHRS, CDR2 YFSETQ. CDR3 size: 15 residues. V was shortened by 0 bases and J by 2 bases, with 8 bases between the two germline ends. As DNA, the CDR3 is TGCGCCAGCAGCTTGGGAACATTAAACACCGGGGAGCTGTTTTTT. Protein product: CASSLGTLNTGELFF.

The chain combines TRBV19 with TRBJ1-5, with 8 bases lining up with TRBD1. V was clipped by 2 bases and J by 5 bases; unmatched bases: 2. CDR3 length: 14 amino acids. Looked up from germline, CDR1 is LNHDA and CDR2 is SQIVND (reference sequence). The CDR3 DNA follows: TGTGCCAGTAGTATAAGGGGACAGGATCAGCCCCAGCATTTT. This sequence encodes CASSIRGQDQPQHF.

This chain connects TRBV6-5 to TRBJ2-1, with a tentative D call TRBD2 (5 bases). CDR1 is MNHEY and CDR2 is SVGAGI in the germline V gene. CDR3 length equals 14 residues. V was pared by 0 bases and J by 3 bases, with 6 bases between. The CDR3 protein is CASSYSGDYNEQFF. The CDR3, as DNA: TGTGCCAGCAGTTACTCCGGGGACTACAATGAGCAGTTCTTC.

This clone was found a few times. The V gene is TRBV7-9, the J gene TRBJ1-1, with TRBD1 as a possible D gene (5 bases). V gave up 10 bases and J gave up 2 bases, with 11 bases separating them. This CDR3 region has 12 residues. The V gene's germline CDR1 is SEHNR and CDR2 FQNEAQ (reference sequence). This CDR3 reads CATVDRNTEAFF. In DNA form, the CDR3 reads TGTGCCACCGTAGACAGAAACACTGAAGCTTTCTTT. The entire variable domain, with the rest obtained from reference TRBV7-9 and TRBJ1-1, is as follows: DTGVSQNPRHKITKRGQNVTFRCDPISEHNRLYWYRQTLGQGPEFLTYFQNEAQLEKSRLLSDRFSAERPKGSFSTLEIQRTEQGDSAMYLCATVDRNTEAFFGQGTRLTVV.

The gene calls are TRBV12-3 or TRBV12-4 and TRBJ1-1, with no clear D. V gave up 5 bases and J gave up 6 bases, with 10 bases separating them. The CDR3 is 12 amino acids. CDR3 sequence: CASSPAGPEAFF. The CDR3 DNA reads as TGTGCCAGCAGTCCCGCAGGTCCTGAAGCTTTCTTT.

The chain combines TRBV13 with TRBJ2-1; the match to TRBD2 covers 12 bases. The CDR3 is 19 amino acids. Germline CDR1 is PRHDT and CDR2 is FYEKMQ (reference sequence). V lost 5 bases to trimming and J lost 0 bases; unmatched junction nucleotides: 11. In DNA, the CDR3 is TGTGCCAGCAGCCAACCGGGACTAGCGGGCCGCAGCTCCTACAATGAGCAGTTCTTC. Translation: CASSQPGLAGRSSYNEQFF.

V is TRBV4-1 and J is TRBJ2-1, with D possibly being TRBD2 (6 bases). Germline V CDR1 and CDR2: MGHRA, YSYEKL. V lost 1 base, J lost 9 bases, and 19 bases lay in between. The CDR3 is 16 residues long. CDR3 DNA sequence: TGCGCCAGCAGCCAAGCGGTCGGGGGTGTTCTGGGTGAGCAGTTCTTC. This encodes CASSQAVGGVLGEQFF.

The rearrangement links TRBV30 to TRBJ2-7; D is unresolved. Trimming shortened V by 2 bases and J by 2 bases, and 4 bases separated the two germline ends. The CDR3 has 11 amino acids. The germline gives CDR1 GTSNPN, CDR2 SVGIG (reference sequence). For the CDR3, the DNA is TGTGCCTGGAGTACGGCCTACGAGCAGTACTTC. Residues: CAWSTAYEQYF. Using reference TRBV30 and TRBJ2-7 for the parts outside the CDR3, the full variable domain is SQTIHQWPATLVQPVGSPLSLECTVEGTSNPNLYWYRQAAGRGLQLLFYSVGIGQISSEVPQNLSASRPQDRQFILSSKKLLLSDSGFYLCAWSTAYEQYFGPGTRLTVT.

The chain recombines TRBV30 with TRBJ1-5; D is unresolved. The germline V gene encodes CDR1 GTSNPN and CDR2 SVGIG (reference sequence). Trimming stripped 1 base from V and 7 bases from J, with 11 bases between. This CDR3 is built from 13 residues. The CDR3 here is CAWSEEGGQPQHF. CDR3 bases: TGTGCCTGGAGTGAGGAGGGTGGGCAGCCCCAGCATTTT.

The chain is built from TRBV6-5 and TRBJ1-3; D is unresolved. Trimming removed 0 bases from V and 1 base from J, with 7 bases in between. Germline V lookup: CDR1 MNHEY, CDR2 SVGAGI. This CDR3 is built from 15 residues. Here the CDR3 DNA reads TGTGCCAGCAGTTACTCAATGACATCTGGAAACACCATATATTTT. Its protein is CASSYSMTSGNTIYF.

Relative to its sample, this clone is medium-sized. The gene calls are TRBV19 and TRBJ2-7; 8 bases map to TRBD1. With V trimmed by 7 bases and J by 2 bases, 10 bases remained unmatched. This CDR3 contains 15 residues. Looked up from germline, CDR1 is LNHDA and CDR2 is SQIVND (reference sequence). The CDR3 sequence: CASKFGTGATYEQYF. The CDR3 DNA sequence: TGTGCCAGTAAATTTGGGACAGGTGCTACCTACGAGCAGTACTTC.

CDR3 sequence: CASSIGGLEHNEQFF. The CDR3, as DNA: TGTGCCAGTAGTATTGGGGGACTAGAGCACAATGAGCAGTTCTTC. The chain has TRBV19 and TRBJ2-1; 8 bases align to TRBD2. The CDR3 is 15 amino acids. Looked up from germline, CDR1 is LNHDA and CDR2 is SQIVND (reference sequence). J gave up 5 bases and V 3 bases, and 6 bases lay outside the gene matches.

The V gene is TRBV7-6, the J gene TRBJ2-2; weak D call: TRBD2 (6 bases). The germline V and J ends were trimmed by 8 bases and 6 bases, with 16 bases remaining between them. Germline CDR1 and CDR2: SGHVS and FNYEAQ. The CDR3 is 14 residues long. CDR3 region: CASGGTAFAGELFF. CDR3 sequence (DNA): TGTGCCAGCGGGGGGACGGCCTTCGCCGGGGAGCTGTTTTTT.

J is TRBJ2-1 and V is TRBV5-1; 11 bases agree with TRBD2. The CDR3 runs 13 residues. In germline, CDR1 is SGHRS, CDR2 YFSETQ. After removal of 5 bases from V and 9 bases from J, the junction contained 4 bases not matched to a gene. CDR3 amino acids: CASSLAGGREQFF. The CDR3 DNA reads as TGCGCCAGCAGTCTAGCGGGAGGTCGTGAGCAGTTCTTC.

J is TRBJ1-3 and V is TRBV15; D is possibly TRBD1 (6 bases). CDR1 and CDR2 from the germline V gene are LNHNV and YYDKDF (reference sequence). CDR3 length: 16 residues. The V gene lost 0 bases and the J gene lost 0 bases, with 9 bases spanning the gap. Here the CDR3 reads CATSREGGLSGNTIYF. The CDR3 DNA reads TGTGCCACCAGCAGAGAGGGGGGGCTCTCTGGAAACACCATATATTTT.

This rearrangement joins TRBV9 to TRBJ2-7, with 7 bases identical to TRBD1. J lost 2 bases, V lost 5 bases, and 4 bases had no gene match. CDR1 is SGDLS, CDR2 YYNGEE, per germline. The CDR3 spans 13 residues. The CDR3 spells CASSSTGTYEQYF. In DNA form, the CDR3 reads TGTGCCAGCAGTTCGACAGGGACCTACGAGCAGTACTTC.

V and J are TRBV24-1 and TRBJ2-1; 10 bases agree with TRBD2. Germline V CDR1 and CDR2: KGHDR, SFDVKD. With 4 bases clipped from V and 9 bases from J, the junction kept 17 bases outside the gene matches. The CDR3 spans 18 residues. The CDR3: CATSDRILTSGNVPEQFF. CDR3 DNA: TGTGCCACCAGTGACCGAATCTTAACTAGCGGGAATGTGCCTGAGCAGTTCTTC.

The chain employs TRBV6-5 and TRBJ2-3; TRBD2 agrees at 9 bases. The CDR3 sequence is 13 residues long. Germline assignment: CDR1 MNHEY and CDR2 SVGAGI. The CDR3 DNA follows: TGTGCTGGGGGGGCTAGCGGGATAGATACGCAGTATTTT. Translated: CAGGASGIDTQYF.

The rearrangement joins TRBV28 to TRBJ1-6, with 9 positions matching TRBD1. The ends lost 5 bases at V and 12 bases at J; junction bases unmatched: 11. There are 15 residues in the CDR3. CDR1 MDHEN and CDR2 SYDVKM come from the germline V gene. The CDR3 sequence: CASSQPQGAGLPLHF. In nucleotides, the CDR3 is TGTGCCAGCAGTCAACCACAGGGGGCTGGTTTACCCCTCCACTTT.

J is TRBJ1-2 and V is TRBV14, with a weak D call TRBD1 (5 bases). Trimming removed 0 bases at V and 6 bases at J, with 14 bases between. This CDR3 spans 15 amino acids. Germline-derived CDR1 and CDR2 are SGHDN and FVKESK. The CDR3 sequence is CASSQDLGTLDGYTF. DNA of the CDR3: TGTGCCAGCAGCCAAGATCTGGGGACTCTTGATGGCTACACCTTC.

The gene calls are TRBV28 and TRBJ1-6, with D perhaps TRBD1 (6 bases). The V gene lost 6 bases and the J gene lost 7 bases, with 19 bases spanning the gap. Germline CDR1 is MDHEN and CDR2 is SYDVKM. CDR3 length equals 16 residues. CDR3 in amino acids: CASRTRLAGDNSPLHF. The CDR3, as DNA: TGTGCCAGCAGAACCCGCCTCGCAGGGGACAATTCACCCCTCCACTTT. The whole variable domain, remainder taken from reference TRBV28 and TRBJ1-6, is DVKVTQSSRYLVKRTGEKVFLECVQDMDHENMFWYRQDPGLGLRLIYFSYDVKMKEKGDIPEGYSVSREKKERFSLILESASTNQTSMYLCASRTRLAGDNSPLHFGNGTRLTVT.

V and J are TRBV5-1 and TRBJ2-3; D perhaps matches TRBD2 (6 bases). CDR1 is SGHRS and CDR2 is YFSETQ in the germline V gene. The CDR3 spans 13 residues. The ends were cut back, 4 bases at V and 3 bases at J, with 9 bases in the middle. CDR3 in DNA: TGCGCCAGCAGCCTGACTAGTACAGATACGCAGTATTTT. Translation gives CASSLTSTDTQYF. Full variable domain (missing parts from reference TRBV5-1 and TRBJ2-3): KAGVTQTPRYLIKTRGQQVTLSCSPISGHRSVSWYQQTPGQGLQFLFEYFSETQRNKGNFPGRFSGRQFSNSRSEMNVSTLELGDSALYLCASSLTSTDTQYFGPGTRLTVL.

This chain joins TRBV5-1 and TRBJ2-7, with 8 bases that match TRBD2. Germline lookup yields CDR1 SGHRS and CDR2 YFSETQ. The CDR3 contains 14 residues. V was pared by 3 bases and J by 5 bases, with 7 bases of the junction left unmatched. The CDR3 coding sequence is TGCGCCAGCAGCTCGAGCGGGGGAAGCCACGAGCAGTACTTC. Amino acids: CASSSSGGSHEQYF.

J is TRBJ1-1 and V is TRBV10-3; tentative D call: TRBD1 (5 bases). CDR1 is ENHRY and CDR2 is SYGVKD in the germline V gene. With 3 bases removed from V and 3 bases from J, the gap between germline ends came to 8 bases. CDR3 length: 13 residues. The CDR3 is CAISDREDTEAFF. The CDR3 DNA follows: TGTGCCATCAGTGACAGGGAGGACACTGAAGCTTTCTTT.

The J gene is TRBJ2-1, the V gene TRBV4-2; D remains ambiguous. Germline V gives CDR1 LGHNA, CDR2 YNFKEQ. This CDR3 comprises 16 residues. The V end lost 0 bases, the J end lost 4 bases, and 13 bases lay between the germline ends. The CDR3 sequence: CASSQERGTVYNEQFF. CDR3 nucleotides: TGTGCCAGCAGCCAAGAGAGAGGAACTGTATACAATGAGCAGTTCTTC.

The chain carries TRBV5-8 and TRBJ1-1; D not certain. This CDR3 spans 14 amino acids. V shed 4 bases and J shed 4 bases, with 14 bases lying between them. Germline V gene sequence: CDR1 SGHTS, CDR2 YDEGEE. The CDR3 reads CASSRGLEATEAFF. The CDR3 DNA reads as TGTGCCAGCAGCCGGGGATTGGAGGCCACTGAAGCTTTCTTT.